Ten or more counts support the clone carrying this T cell receptor (beta chain). What it binds is unknown. Molecular barcoded adaptors covering alpha/delta and beta/gamma chains were used on 400 to 450 ng RNA. TCRdb recomputed calls from the reads with MiXCR, one row per CDR3 protein. The table lists about 37,000 distinct CDR3 sequences, roughly 10% of them singletons, with around 30% in the top ten. The CDR3 spans 12 residues. CDR1 is SGHTA and CDR2 is FQGNSA in the germline V gene. Deletions cut 5 bases from V and 2 bases from J, with 6 bases between. The data derive from a study of read filtering for tumor transcriptome and immune sequencing. Findings and caveats of the study: Sorted CD138-negative bone marrow cells were not purified T cells.

The gene calls are TRBV7-2 and TRBJ2-5; D not resolved. The receptor was derived from a donor at least 40 years old with multiple myeloma. The source material was a population of CD138-negative cells sorted from bone marrow. CDR3 bases: TGTGCCAGCAGCCCCTCTCAAGAGACCCAGTACTTC. Its translation: CASSPSQETQYF.